The next 8 T cell receptor beta chains were all read from a single sample in a study of T cell responses to AZD1222 COVID-19 vaccine. Libraries were prepared by immunoSEQ multiplex PCR; TCRdb keeps only in-frame clonotypes and omits some of them. In the table there are 80,000 or so clones, about 74% of which are singletons. The sequences come from peripheral blood, collected 28 days after the second dose of the MenACWY control vaccine. All receptors derive from an adult who received the MenACWY meningococcal vaccine as a control.

The CDR3 loop reads CASSANRGRQPQHF. Here the CDR3 DNA reads TGTGCCAGCAGCGCCAACAGGGGGCGTCAGCCCCAGCATTTT. The chain joins TRBV7-2 to TRBJ1-5, with 9 bases identical to TRBD1. The CDR3 totals 14 residues. Germline CDR1 reads SGHTA; CDR2 reads FQGNSA. V shed 5 bases, J shed 6 bases, and the junction held 5 bases outside the gene matches.

In DNA form, the CDR3 reads TGTGCCAGCAGCGAGGGAGGACGGGGCGAGGCTTTCTTT. This sequence encodes CASSEGGRGEAFF. V gene TRBV9 combines with J gene TRBJ1-1; the D gene is possibly TRBD1 (5 bases). V was cut by 3 bases and J by 11 bases, with 17 bases left in between. CDR1 and CDR2 (germline): SGDLS, YYNGEE. This CDR3 has 13 amino acids.

The V and J genes are TRBV9 and TRBJ2-1, with D possibly being TRBD1 or TRBD2 (5 bases each). The CDR3 loop spans 15 amino acids. Trimming left V 3 bases short and J 7 bases short, with 17 bases between. CDR1 SGDLS and CDR2 YYNGEE come from the germline V gene. The CDR3 spells CASSAGTLGKNEQFF. CDR3 DNA: TGTGCCAGCAGCGCCGGGACCCTTGGAAAAAATGAGCAGTTCTTC.

This chain links TRBV21-1 with TRBJ2-2; the table assigns TRBD1, which was not confirmed against the DNA. TRBV21-1 is flagged as a pseudogene. The CDR3 covers 17 residues. This CDR3 is CASSRVGDRENPGELFF. DNA for the CDR3: TGTGCCAGCAGCAGAGTAGGGGACAGGGAAAACCCCGGGGAGCTGTTTTTT.

The chain combines TRBV21-1 with TRBJ1-1. TRBV21-1 is annotated as a pseudogene. The CDR3 is 16 amino acids. The CDR3 region is CASSTKEGPSQYEAFF. The CDR3 region has the DNA TGTGCCAGCAGCACGAAAGAAGGCCCCTCCCAGTATGAAGCTTTCTTT.

The CDR3 DNA sequence: TGTGCCAGCACCTCCGGCCAGGGGAAATTCTACGAGCAGTACTTC. Translation: CASTSGQGKFYEQYF. The chain links TRBV7-2 to TRBJ2-7, with D tentatively TRBD1 (6 bases). Trimming shortened V by 7 bases and J by 3 bases, and 19 bases separated the two germline ends. CDR3 length: 15 amino acids. Germline CDR1 is SGHTA and CDR2 is FQGNSA. The variable domain in full, completed from reference TRBV7-2 and TRBJ2-7, reads GAGVSQSPSNKVTEKGKDVELRCDPISGHTALYWYRQSLGQGLEFLIYFQGNSAPDKSGLPSDRFSAERTGGSVSTLTIQRTQQEDSAVYLCASTSGQGKFYEQYFGPGTRLTVT.

Here the CDR3 reads CASSPRQGTGELFF. The CDR3 DNA follows: TGTGCCAGCAGCCCGAGACAGGGGACCGGGGAGCTGTTTTTT. The chain has TRBV7-3 and TRBJ2-2, with TRBD1 identical over 8 bases. Germline values: CDR1 SGHTA, CDR2 FQGTGA. The CDR3 consists of 14 residues. V lost 5 bases and J lost 5; bases outside the gene matches: 4.

The chain joins TRBV28 to TRBJ1-2; possibly TRBD1 for D (6 bases). CDR3 length equals 13 residues. Trimming shortened V by 6 bases and J by 7 bases, and 15 bases separated the two germline ends. Germline V gene data show CDR1 as MDHEN and CDR2 as SYDVKM. The CDR3 nucleotides read TGTGCCAGCAGGATCTCTACAGGGTTTGGCTACACCTTC. Amino acid sequence: CASRISTGFGYTF.